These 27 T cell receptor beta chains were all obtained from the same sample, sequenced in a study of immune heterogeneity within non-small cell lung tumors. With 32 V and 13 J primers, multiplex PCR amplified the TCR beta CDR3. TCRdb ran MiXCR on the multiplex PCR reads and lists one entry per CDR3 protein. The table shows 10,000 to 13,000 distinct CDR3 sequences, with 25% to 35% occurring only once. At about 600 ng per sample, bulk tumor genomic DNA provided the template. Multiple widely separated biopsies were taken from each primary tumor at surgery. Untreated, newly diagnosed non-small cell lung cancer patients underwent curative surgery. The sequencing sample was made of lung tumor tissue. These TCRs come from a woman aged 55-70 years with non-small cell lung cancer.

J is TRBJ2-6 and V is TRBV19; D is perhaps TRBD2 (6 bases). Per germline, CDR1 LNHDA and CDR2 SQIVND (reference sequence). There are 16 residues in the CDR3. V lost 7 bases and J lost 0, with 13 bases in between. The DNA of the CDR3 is TGTGCCAGTACCCCCGGGGGAAACTCTGGGGCCAACGTCCTGACTTTC. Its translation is CASTPGGNSGANVLTF.

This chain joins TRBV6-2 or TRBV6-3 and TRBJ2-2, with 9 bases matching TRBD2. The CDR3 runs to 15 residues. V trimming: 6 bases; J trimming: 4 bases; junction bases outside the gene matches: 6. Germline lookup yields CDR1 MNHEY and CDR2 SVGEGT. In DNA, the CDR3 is TGTGCCAGCAGCTGGACTAGCGCCGGCACCGGGGAGCTGTTTTTT. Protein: CASSWTSAGTGELFF.

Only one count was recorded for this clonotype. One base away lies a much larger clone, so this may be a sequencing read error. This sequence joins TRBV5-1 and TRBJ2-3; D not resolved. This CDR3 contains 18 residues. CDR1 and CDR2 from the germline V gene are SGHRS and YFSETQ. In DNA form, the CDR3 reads TGCTCCAGCAGCTTGGCCCAAGGGCTACTCGCTAGCACAGATACGCAGTATTTT. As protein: CSSSLAQGLLASTDTQYF.

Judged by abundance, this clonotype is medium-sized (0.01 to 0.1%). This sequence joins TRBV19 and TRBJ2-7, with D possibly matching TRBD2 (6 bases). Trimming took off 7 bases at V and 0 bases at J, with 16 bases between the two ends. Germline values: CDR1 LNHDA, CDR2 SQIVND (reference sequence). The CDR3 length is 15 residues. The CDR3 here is CASNEGGTHSYEQYF. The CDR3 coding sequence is TGTGCCAGTAATGAGGGCGGGACGCACTCCTACGAGCAGTACTTC.

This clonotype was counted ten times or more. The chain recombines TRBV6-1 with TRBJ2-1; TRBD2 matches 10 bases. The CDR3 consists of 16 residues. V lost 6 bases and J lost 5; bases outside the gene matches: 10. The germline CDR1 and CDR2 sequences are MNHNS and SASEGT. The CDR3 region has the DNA TGTGCCAGCAGACACCGTTGGCTAGCGGGAGACAATGAGCAGTTCTTC. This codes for CASRHRWLAGDNEQFF.

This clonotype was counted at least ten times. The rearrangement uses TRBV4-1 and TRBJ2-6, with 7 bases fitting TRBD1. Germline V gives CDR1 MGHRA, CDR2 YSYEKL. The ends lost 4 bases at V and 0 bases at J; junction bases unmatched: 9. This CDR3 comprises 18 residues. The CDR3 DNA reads TGCGCCAGCAGCCCTCACGCGAGGGGGCTCTCTGGGGCCAACGTCCTGACTTTC. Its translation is CASSPHARGLSGANVLTF.

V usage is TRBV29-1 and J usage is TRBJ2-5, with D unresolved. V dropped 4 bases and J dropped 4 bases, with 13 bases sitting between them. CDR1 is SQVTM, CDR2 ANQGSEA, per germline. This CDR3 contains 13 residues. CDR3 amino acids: CSVAHPVPETQYF. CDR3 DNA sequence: TGCAGCGTTGCCCATCCAGTCCCAGAGACCCAGTACTTC. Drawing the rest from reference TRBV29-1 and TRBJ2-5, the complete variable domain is SAVISQKPSRDICQRGTSLTIQCQVDSQVTMMFWYRQQPGQSLTLIATANQGSEATYESGFVIDKFPISRPNLTFSTLTVSNMSPEDSSIYLCSVAHPVPETQYFGPGTRLLVL.

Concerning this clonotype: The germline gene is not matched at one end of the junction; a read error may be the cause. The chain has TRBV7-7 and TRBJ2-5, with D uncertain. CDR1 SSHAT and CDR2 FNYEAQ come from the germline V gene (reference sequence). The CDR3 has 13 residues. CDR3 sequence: CASSLDLIGAQYF. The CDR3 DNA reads TGTGCTAGCAGCTTAGACCTGATTGGGGCCCAGTACTTC.

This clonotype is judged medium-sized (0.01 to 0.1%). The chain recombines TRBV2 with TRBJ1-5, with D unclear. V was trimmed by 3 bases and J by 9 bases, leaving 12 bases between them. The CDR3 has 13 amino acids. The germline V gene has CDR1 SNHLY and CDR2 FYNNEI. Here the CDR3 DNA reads TGTGCCAGCAGTGAGGCTGGTCTCCGGCCCCAGCATTTT. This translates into CASSEAGLRPQHF.

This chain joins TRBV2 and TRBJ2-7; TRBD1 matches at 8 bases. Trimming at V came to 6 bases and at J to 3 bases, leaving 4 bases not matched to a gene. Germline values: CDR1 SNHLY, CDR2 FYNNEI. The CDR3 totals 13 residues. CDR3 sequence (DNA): TGTGCCAGCAGGGACAGGGCCGTCTACGAGCAGTACTTC. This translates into CASRDRAVYEQYF.

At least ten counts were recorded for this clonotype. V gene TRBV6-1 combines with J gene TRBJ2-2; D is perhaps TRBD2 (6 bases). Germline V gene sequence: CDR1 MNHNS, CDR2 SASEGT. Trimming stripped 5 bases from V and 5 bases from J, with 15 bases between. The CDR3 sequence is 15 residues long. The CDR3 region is CASSPQTRKTGELFF. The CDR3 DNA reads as TGTGCCAGCAGTCCCCAGACTAGGAAGACCGGGGAGCTGTTTTTT.

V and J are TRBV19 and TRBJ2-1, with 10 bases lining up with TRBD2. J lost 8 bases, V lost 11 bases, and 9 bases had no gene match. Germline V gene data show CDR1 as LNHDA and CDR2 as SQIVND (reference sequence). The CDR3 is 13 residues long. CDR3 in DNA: TGTGCCGGATCTAGCGGGAGAACGGATGAGCAGTTCTTC. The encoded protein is CAGSSGRTDEQFF.

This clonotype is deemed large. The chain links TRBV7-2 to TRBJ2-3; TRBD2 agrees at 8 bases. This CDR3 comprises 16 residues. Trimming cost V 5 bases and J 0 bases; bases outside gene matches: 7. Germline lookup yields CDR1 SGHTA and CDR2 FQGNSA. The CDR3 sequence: CASSLLGGDSTDTQYF. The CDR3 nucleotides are TGTGCCAGCAGCCTACTCGGGGGGGATAGCACAGATACGCAGTATTTT.

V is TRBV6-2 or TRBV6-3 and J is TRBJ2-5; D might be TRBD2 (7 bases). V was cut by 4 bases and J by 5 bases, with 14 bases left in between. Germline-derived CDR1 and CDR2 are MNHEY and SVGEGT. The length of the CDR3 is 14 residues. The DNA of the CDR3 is TGTGCCAGCAGTTTTCCACAGGGAGGGGAGACCCAGTACTTC. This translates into CASSFPQGGETQYF.

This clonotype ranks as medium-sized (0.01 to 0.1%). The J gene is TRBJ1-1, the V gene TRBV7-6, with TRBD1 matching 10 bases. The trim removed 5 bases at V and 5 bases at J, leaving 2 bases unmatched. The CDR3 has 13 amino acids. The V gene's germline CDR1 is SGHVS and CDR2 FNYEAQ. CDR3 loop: CASSQGQGTEAFF. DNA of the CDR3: TGTGCCAGCAGCCAGGGACAGGGGACTGAAGCTTTCTTT.

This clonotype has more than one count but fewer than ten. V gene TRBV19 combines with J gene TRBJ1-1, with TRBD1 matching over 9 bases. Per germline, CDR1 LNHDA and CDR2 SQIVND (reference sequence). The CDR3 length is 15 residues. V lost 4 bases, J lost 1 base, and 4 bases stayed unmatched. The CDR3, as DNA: TGTGCCAGTAGTAACAGGGGGCAGGGGAACACTGAAGCTTTCTTT. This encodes CASSNRGQGNTEAFF.

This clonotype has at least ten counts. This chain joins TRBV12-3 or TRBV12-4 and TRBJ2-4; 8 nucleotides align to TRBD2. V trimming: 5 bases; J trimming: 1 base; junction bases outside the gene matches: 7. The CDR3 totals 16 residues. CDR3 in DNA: TGTGCCAGCAGTCCCGTGGGCGGGAGGGCCAAAAACATTCAGTACTTC. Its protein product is CASSPVGGRAKNIQYF.

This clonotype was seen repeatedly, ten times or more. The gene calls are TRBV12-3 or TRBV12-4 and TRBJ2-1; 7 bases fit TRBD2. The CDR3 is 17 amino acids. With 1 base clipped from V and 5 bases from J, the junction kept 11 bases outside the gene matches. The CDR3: CASSLGAPSGKHNEQFF. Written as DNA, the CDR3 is TGTGCCAGCAGTTTAGGGGCCCCTAGCGGTAAGCACAATGAGCAGTTCTTC.

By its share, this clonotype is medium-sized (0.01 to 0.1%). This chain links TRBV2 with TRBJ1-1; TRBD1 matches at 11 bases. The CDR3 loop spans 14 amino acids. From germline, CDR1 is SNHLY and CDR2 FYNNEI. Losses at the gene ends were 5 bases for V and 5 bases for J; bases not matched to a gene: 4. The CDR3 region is CASSSDRGPTEAFF. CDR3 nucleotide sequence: TGTGCCAGCAGTTCGGACAGGGGGCCGACTGAAGCTTTCTTT.

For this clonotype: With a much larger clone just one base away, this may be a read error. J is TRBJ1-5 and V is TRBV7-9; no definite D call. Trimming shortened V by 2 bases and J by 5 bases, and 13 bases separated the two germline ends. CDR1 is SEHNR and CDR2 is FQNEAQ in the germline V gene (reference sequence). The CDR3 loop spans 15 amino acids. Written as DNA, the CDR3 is TGTGCCAGCAGCTTAAACGGCAGAAGCGATCAGCCCCAGCATTTT. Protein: CASSLNGRSDQPQHF.

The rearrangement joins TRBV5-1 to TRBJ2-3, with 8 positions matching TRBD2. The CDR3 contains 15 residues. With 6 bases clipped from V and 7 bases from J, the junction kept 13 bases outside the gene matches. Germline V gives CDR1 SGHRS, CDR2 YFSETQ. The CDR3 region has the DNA TGCGCCAGCATCTCGTCGGGACTAGAAACATATACGCAGTATTTT. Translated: CASISSGLETYTQYF.

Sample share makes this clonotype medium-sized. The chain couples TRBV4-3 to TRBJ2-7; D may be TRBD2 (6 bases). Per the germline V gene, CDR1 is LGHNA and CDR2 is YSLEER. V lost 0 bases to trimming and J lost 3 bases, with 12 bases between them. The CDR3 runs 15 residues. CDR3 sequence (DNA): TGCGCCAGCAGCCAAGAGGGAGGAGGGAACTACGAGCAGTACTTC. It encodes CASSQEGGGNYEQYF.

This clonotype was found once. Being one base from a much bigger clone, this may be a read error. Here the CDR3 DNA reads TGTGCCACCAGAAAAGACAGGGACACTGAAGCTTCCTTT. Its translation: CATRKDRDTEASF. V gene TRBV15 combines with J gene TRBJ1-1, with 7 bases identical to TRBD1. The CDR3 is 13 residues long. Per the germline V gene, CDR1 is LNHNV and CDR2 is YYDKDF (reference sequence).

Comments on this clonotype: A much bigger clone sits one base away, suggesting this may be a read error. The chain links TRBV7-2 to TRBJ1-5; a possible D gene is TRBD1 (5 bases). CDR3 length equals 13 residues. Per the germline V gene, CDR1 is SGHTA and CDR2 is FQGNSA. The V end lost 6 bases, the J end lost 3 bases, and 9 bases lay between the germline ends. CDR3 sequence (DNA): TGTGCCAGCAGATGGGGGGACAATCAGCCCCAGCATTTT. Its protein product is CASRWGDNQPQHF.

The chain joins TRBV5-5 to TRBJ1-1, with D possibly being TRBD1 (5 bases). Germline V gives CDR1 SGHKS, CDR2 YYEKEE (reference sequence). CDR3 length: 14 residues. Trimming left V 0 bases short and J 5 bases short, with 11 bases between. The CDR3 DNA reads TGTGCCAGCAGCTTGGAGGAGGGGAGAACTGAAGCTTTCTTT. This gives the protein CASSLEEGRTEAFF.

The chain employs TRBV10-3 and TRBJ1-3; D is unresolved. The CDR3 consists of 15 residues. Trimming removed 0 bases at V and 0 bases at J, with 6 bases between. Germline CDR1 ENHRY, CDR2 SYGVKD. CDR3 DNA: TGTGCCATCAGTGAGTCAGGGATCTCTGGAAACACCATATATTTT. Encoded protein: CAISESGISGNTIYF.

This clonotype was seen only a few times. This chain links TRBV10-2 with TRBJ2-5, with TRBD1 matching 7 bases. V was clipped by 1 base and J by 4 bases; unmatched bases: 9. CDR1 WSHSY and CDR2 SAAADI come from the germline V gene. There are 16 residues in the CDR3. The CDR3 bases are TGCGCCAGCAGTGAGTTTACGACAGGGAGAGGAGAGACCCAGTACTTC. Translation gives CASSEFTTGRGETQYF.